This T cell receptor beta chain was recovered during a study of PD-1 blockade in classical Hodgkin lymphoma. Study outcomes and limitations: There was a significant rise in CD4+ TCR diversity by C4D1, with no such rise for CD8+. Newly diagnosed and completely responding patients shared comparable baseline diversity.

Relapses following autologous stem cell transplantation were seen in all patients, with brentuximab vedotin exposure varying. The assay was immunoSEQ multiplex PCR, and TCRdb's table has in-frame clones only and misses some. The sample includes about 11,000 clones, almost 85% of them seen just once. Of note for this clone: Its specificity is unknown.

Germline CDR1 and CDR2: SGDLS and YYNGEE. Trimming took 5 bases from V and 7 from J; bases not matched to a gene: 3. This CDR3 region has 12 residues. Sequences were derived from peripheral blood mononuclear cells (PBMCs), sampled before the second cycle of nivolumab. V and J are TRBV9 and TRBJ1-2; 9 bases line up with TRBD1. The clonotype was recovered from a human donor with classical Hodgkin lymphoma. The CDR3 protein is CASRDRGFGYTF. In DNA, the CDR3 is TGTGCCAGCAGGGACAGGGGCTTTGGCTACACCTTC. Using reference TRBV9 and TRBJ1-2 for the parts outside the CDR3, the full variable domain is DSGVTQTPKHLITATGQRVTLRCSPRSGDLSVYWYQQSLDQGLQFLIQYYNGEERAKGNILERFSAQQFPDLHSELNLSSLELGDSALYFCASRDRGFGYTFGSGTRLTVV.